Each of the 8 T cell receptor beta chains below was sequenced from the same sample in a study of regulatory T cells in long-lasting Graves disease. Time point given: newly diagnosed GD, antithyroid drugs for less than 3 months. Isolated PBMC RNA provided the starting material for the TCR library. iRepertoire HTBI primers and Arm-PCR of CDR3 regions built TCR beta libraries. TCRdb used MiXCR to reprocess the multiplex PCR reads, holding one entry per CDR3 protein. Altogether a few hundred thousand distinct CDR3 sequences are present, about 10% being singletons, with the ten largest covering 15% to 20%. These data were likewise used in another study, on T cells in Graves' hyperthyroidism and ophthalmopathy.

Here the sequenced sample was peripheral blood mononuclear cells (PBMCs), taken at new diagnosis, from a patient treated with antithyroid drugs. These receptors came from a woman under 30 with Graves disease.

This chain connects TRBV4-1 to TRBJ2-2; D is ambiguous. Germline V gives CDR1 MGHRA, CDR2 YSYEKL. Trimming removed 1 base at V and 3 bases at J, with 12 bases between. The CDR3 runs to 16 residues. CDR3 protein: CASSQGRGGYTGELFF. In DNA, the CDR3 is TGCGCCAGCAGCCAAGGACGAGGCGGTTACACCGGGGAGCTGTTTTTT.

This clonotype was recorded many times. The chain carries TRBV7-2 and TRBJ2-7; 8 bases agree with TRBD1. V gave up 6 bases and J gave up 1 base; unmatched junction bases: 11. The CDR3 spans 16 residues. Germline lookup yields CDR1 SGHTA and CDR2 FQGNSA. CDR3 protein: CASRLGQGSPSYEQYF. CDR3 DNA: TGTGCCAGCAGACTCGGACAGGGTTCACCTTCCTACGAGCAGTACTTC.

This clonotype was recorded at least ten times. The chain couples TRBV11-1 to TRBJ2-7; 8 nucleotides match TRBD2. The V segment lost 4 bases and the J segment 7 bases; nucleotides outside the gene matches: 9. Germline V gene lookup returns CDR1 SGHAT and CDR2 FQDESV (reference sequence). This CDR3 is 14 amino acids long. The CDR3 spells CASSSEAGVGEQYF. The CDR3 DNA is TGTGCCAGCAGCTCCGAAGCGGGAGTTGGAGAGCAGTACTTC.

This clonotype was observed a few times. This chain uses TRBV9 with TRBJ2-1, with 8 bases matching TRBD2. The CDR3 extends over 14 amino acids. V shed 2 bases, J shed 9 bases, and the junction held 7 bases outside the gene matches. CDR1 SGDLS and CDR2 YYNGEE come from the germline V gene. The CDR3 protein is CASSVGLASGEQFF. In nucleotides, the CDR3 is TGTGCCAGCAGCGTCGGACTAGCCTCGGGTGAGCAGTTCTTC.

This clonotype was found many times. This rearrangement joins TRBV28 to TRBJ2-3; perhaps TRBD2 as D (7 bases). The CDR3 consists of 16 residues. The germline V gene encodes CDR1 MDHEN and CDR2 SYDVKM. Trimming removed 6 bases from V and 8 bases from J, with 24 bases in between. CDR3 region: CASRKGGALLEGTQYF. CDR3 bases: TGTGCCAGCAGAAAGGGGGGGGCCCTCCTTGAGGGTACGCAGTATTTT. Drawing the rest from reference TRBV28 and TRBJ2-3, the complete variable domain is DVKVTQSSRYLVKRTGEKVFLECVQDMDHENMFWYRQDPGLGLRLIYFSYDVKMKEKGDIPEGYSVSREKKERFSLILESASTNQTSMYLCASRKGGALLEGTQYFGPGTRLTVL.

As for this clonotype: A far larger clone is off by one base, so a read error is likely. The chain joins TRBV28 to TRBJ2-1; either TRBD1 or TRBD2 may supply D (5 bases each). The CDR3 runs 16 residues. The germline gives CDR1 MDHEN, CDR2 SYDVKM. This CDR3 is CTSSLAPGRHVGGQFF. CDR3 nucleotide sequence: TGTACCAGCAGCTTAGCCCCGGGACGGCACGTCGGTGGGCAGTTCTTC.

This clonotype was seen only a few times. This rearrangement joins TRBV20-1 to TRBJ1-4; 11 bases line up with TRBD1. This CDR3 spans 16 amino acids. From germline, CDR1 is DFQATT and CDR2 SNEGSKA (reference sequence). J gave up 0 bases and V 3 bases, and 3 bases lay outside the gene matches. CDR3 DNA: TGCAGTGCTAGGGAGGGACAGGGGGCAACTAATGAAAAACTGTTTTTT. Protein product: CSAREGQGATNEKLFF.

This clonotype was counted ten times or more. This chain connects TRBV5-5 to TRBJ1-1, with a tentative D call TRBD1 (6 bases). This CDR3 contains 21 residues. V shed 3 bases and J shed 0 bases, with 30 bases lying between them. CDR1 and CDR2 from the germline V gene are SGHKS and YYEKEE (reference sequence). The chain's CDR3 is CASSYYGQSKRGVPMNTEAFF. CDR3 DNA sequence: TGTGCCAGCAGCTACTACGGACAGTCAAAACGTGGGGTACCTATGAACACTGAAGCTTTCTTT.